This T cell receptor beta chain came from a study of control samples from healthy donors and cancer patients. Measured with immunoSEQ multiplex PCR; TCRdb has only the in-frame clones, and not every one. The sample yields some 65,000 clones, approximately 84% seen once. The source is a woman between 50 and 59 years old with lung cancer. Sequences were obtained from PBMCs.

The CDR3: CASSFPLSGANVLTF. CDR3 in DNA: TGTGCCAGCAGCTTTCCACTCTCTGGGGCCAACGTCCTGACTTTC. J is TRBJ2-6 and V is TRBV7-2; no firm D call. The CDR3 covers 15 residues. V lost 3 bases and J 0 bases, leaving 6 bases between the germline ends. The germline V gene has CDR1 SGHTA and CDR2 FQGNSA.